The rows below give T cell receptor beta chains drawn from one sample of a study of blood T cell repertoires in COVID-19. The repertoire was sequenced with immunoSEQ multiplex PCR; TCRdb's copy has only in-frame clones and lacks some. The table shows 150,000 to 200,000 clones, with about nine tenths occurring only once. The sequenced material came from PBMCs or T cells enriched from blood (not recorded which). All receptors derive from a woman aged 18-29 years who had recovered from COVID-19. CDR3s include the opening cysteine and the closing phenylalanine or tryptophan. The D gene is left open where the match is weak. Part of the rows lack a size; the others show once, few, many or a class for expanded clones.

J | D | V | size | CDR3 | DNA
TRBJ1-2 | . | TRBV12-3/TRBV12-4 | . | CASSPGSNYGYTF | TGTGCCAGCAGTCCGGGATCTAACTATGGCTACACCTTC
TRBJ2-7 | . | TRBV19 | . | CASSTDRRYEQYF | TGTGCCAGTAGTACCGACAGAAGGTACGAGCAGTACTTC
TRBJ2-7 | TRBD1 | TRBV19 | . | CASSPDRGYEQYF | TGTGCCAGTAGCCCTGACAGGGGCTACGAGCAGTACTTC
TRBJ1-1 | TRBD1 | TRBV19 | . | CGAGTGSRDRTEAFF | TGTGGAGCCGGGACAGGGTCGAGGGATAGGACTGAAGCTTTCTTT
TRBJ2-2 | . | TRBV7-9 | . | CASSSSVGELFF | TGTGCCAGCAGCTCAAGCGTGGGGGAGCTGTTTTTT
TRBJ1-2 | . | TRBV30 | once | CAWTDSYGYTF | TGTGCCTGGACCGACAGTTATGGCTACACCTTC
TRBJ1-1 | . | TRBV19 | . | CASRVTGNTEAFF | TGTGCCAGTAGGGTCACAGGGAACACTGAAGCTTTCTTT
TRBJ2-3 | . | TRBV5-4 | once | CASSPGSSSTDTQYF | TGTGCCAGCAGCCCCGGGAGCTCTAGCACAGATACGCAGTATTTT
TRBJ1-4 | . | TRBV3-1/TRBV3-2 | few | CASSHRGRGRKEKLFF | TGTGCCAGCAGCCACCGAGGGCGGGGAAGGAAGGAAAAACTGTTTTTT
TRBJ2-1 | TRBD2 | TRBV5-6 | once | CASSLAGLAGGNEQFF | TGTGCCAGCAGCTTGGCCGGACTAGCGGGGGGCAATGAGCAGTTCTTC
TRBJ1-1 | . | TRBV7-8 | . | CASSLTDRNTEAFF | TGTGCCAGCAGCTTGACGGACAGGAACACTGAAGCTTTCTTT
TRBJ2-2 | TRBD2 | TRBV12-3/TRBV12-4 | . | CASTQRDAGELFF | TGTGCCAGCACCCAGCGGGACGCCGGGGAGCTGTTTTTT
TRBJ1-3 | TRBD1 | TRBV29-1 | . | CSVDGLETGGYGNTIYF | TGCAGCGTTGACGGGTTAGAGACAGGGGGGTATGGAAACACCATATATTTT
TRBJ2-1 | . | TRBV6-4 | . | CASSDSRGNINEQFF | TGTGCCAGCAGTGACTCTAGAGGGAATATAAATGAGCAGTTCTTC
TRBJ2-2 | TRBD1 | TRBV3-1/TRBV3-2 | . | CASSQAAIQGTGELFF | TGTGCCAGCAGCCAAGCCGCGATACAGGGGACCGGGGAGCTGTTTTTT
TRBJ1-3 | . | TRBV7-5 | . | CARSLAQGTNTIYF | TGTGCCAGAAGCTTAGCGCAGGGGACAAACACCATATATTTT
TRBJ2-7 | TRBD2 | TRBV9 | . | CASSSGLAGGPSYEQYF | TGTGCCAGCAGCAGCGGACTAGCGGGGGGACCCTCCTACGAGCAGTACTTC
TRBJ2-7 | . | TRBV2 | . | CASSEVGGLSYEQYF | TGTGCCAGCAGTGAAGTTGGAGGGTTATCCTACGAGCAGTACTTC
TRBJ1-2 | TRBD1 | TRBV6-5 | . | CASSPGQANYGYTF | TGTGCCAGCAGCCCGGGACAGGCTAACTATGGCTACACCTTC
TRBJ2-1 | . | TRBV28 | . | CASSFPLLGGEQFF | TGTGCCAGCAGTTTCCCCCTCCTAGGCGGTGAGCAGTTCTTC
TRBJ2-1 | TRBD2 | TRBV2 | . | CASSPIAGEQFF | TGTGCCAGCAGTCCTATAGCGGGGGAGCAGTTCTTC
TRBJ2-7 | . | TRBV24-1 | . | CATSDERISYEQYF | TGTGCCACCAGTGATGAGCGGATCTCCTACGAGCAGTACTTC
TRBJ2-2 | TRBD2 | TRBV7-2 | . | CASSFSGTSGASGTGELFF | TGTGCCAGCAGCTTTTCCGGGACTAGCGGGGCCTCGGGCACCGGGGAGCTGTTTTTT
TRBJ2-7 | . | TRBV4-1 | . | CASSQGQEEAYEQYF | TGCGCCAGCAGCCAAGGGCAGGAGGAAGCCTACGAGCAGTACTTC
TRBJ2-3 | TRBD1 | TRBV27 | . | CASSLGQSTDTQYF | TGTGCCAGCAGTTTGGGACAGAGCACAGATACGCAGTATTTT
TRBJ1-1 | TRBD1 | TRBV12-3/TRBV12-4 | . | CASTRDSASGAFF | TGTGCCAGCACCCGGGACAGTGCATCGGGAGCTTTCTTT
TRBJ1-5 | . | TRBV27 | once | CASSLTGDNQPQHF | TGTGCCAGCAGTTTAACGGGGGACAATCAGCCCCAGCATTTT
TRBJ1-4 | . | TRBV20-1 | . | CSAREQVKLFF | TGCAGTGCTAGAGAACAGGTAAAACTGTTTTTT
TRBJ1-2 | . | TRBV5-5 | . | CASSPGHRDNYGYTF | TGTGCCAGCAGCCCGGGCCACAGGGATAACTATGGCTACACCTTC
TRBJ1-2 | . | TRBV10-3 | . | CAISELGGNYGYTF | TGTGCCATCAGTGAGTTGGGGGGGAACTATGGCTACACCTTC
TRBJ1-1 | . | TRBV20-1 | . | CSAREQEAFF | TGCAGTGCGCGGGAACAGGAAGCTTTCTTT
TRBJ2-5 | . | TRBV6-5 | . | CASSYLRGYQTQYF | TGTGCCAGCAGTTACTTGAGGGGGTATCAGACCCAGTACTTC
TRBJ1-6 | . | TRBV7-2 | . | CASSLDRSGDGPLHF | TGTGCCAGCAGCTTAGACAGGTCCGGTGACGGACCCCTCCACTTT
TRBJ2-3 | . | TRBV5-1 | . | CASSPRGISTDTQYF | TGCGCCAGCAGCCCCAGGGGAATAAGCACAGATACGCAGTATTTT
TRBJ2-3 | TRBD1 | TRBV27 | . | CASTPRAGGFTDTQYF | TGTGCCAGCACCCCCCGGGCAGGGGGCTTCACAGATACGCAGTATTTT
TRBJ2-7 | TRBD1 | TRBV19 | . | CASRGIGTGGAEQYF | TGTGCCAGTAGGGGGATCGGGACAGGGGGCGCCGAGCAGTACTTC
TRBJ2-7 | TRBD1 | TRBV28 | . | CASSPGTGGTYEQYF | TGTGCCAGCAGCCCGGGGACAGGGGGCACGTACGAGCAGTACTTC
TRBJ2-1 | . | TRBV7-2 | . | CASSLRSPWRSSYNEQFF | TGTGCCAGCAGCTTAAGGTCCCCCTGGCGGAGCTCCTACAATGAGCAGTTCTTC
TRBJ1-1 | . | TRBV13 | . | CASSLDLGQGLGEAFF | TGTGCCAGCAGCTTAGATTTGGGGCAGGGATTGGGTGAAGCTTTCTTT
TRBJ1-5 | TRBD1 | TRBV7-8 | . | CASSPGTGRSNQPQHF | TGTGCCAGCAGCCCGGGGACAGGAAGAAGCAATCAGCCCCAGCATTTT
TRBJ2-3 | . | TRBV11-2 | . | CASSSPGGGLTDTQYF | TGTGCCAGCAGCTCCCCTGGGGGGGGCCTCACAGATACGCAGTATTTT
TRBJ2-1 | . | TRBV30 | . | CAWSVSGPMNEQFF | TGTGCCTGGAGTGTTAGCGGACCTATGAATGAGCAGTTCTTC
TRBJ1-6 | . | TRBV7-9 | . | CASSLVTTGNSPLHF | TGTGCCAGCAGCTTGGTGACGACGGGTAATTCACCCCTCCACTTT
TRBJ1-2 | . | TRBV6-1 | . | CASSDGAPSNYGYTF | TGTGCCAGCAGTGATGGGGCACCTTCTAACTATGGCTACACCTTC
TRBJ1-2 | TRBD1 | TRBV18 | . | CASSLTETGQANYGYTF | TGTGCCAGCTCATTAACGGAGACAGGGCAAGCTAACTATGGCTACACCTTC
TRBJ2-4 | TRBD2 | TRBV28 | . | CASSLTRGGANIQYF | TGTGCCAGCAGTTTAACTCGCGGGGGGGCCAACATTCAGTACTTC
TRBJ1-2 | TRBD1 | TRBV2 | . | CASRLRTGEGYTF | TGTGCCAGCAGGCTAAGGACAGGGGAGGGCTACACCTTC
TRBJ1-1 | . | TRBV5-1 | . | CASSLGTEPEAFF | TGCGCCAGCAGCTTAGGTACAGAGCCTGAAGCTTTCTTT